The sequence of this TCR beta chain was determined in a study of blood T cell repertoires in COVID-19. This CDR3 contains 16 residues. Trimming took 0 bases from V and 0 from J, leaving 9 bases between them. Germline V gives CDR1 SGDLS, CDR2 YYNGEE. Generated by immunoSEQ multiplex PCR, the TCRdb table keeps only in-frame clones and is missing some. The sample shows tens of thousands of clones, 85% of them seen only once. The gene calls are TRBV9 and TRBJ2-2, with D unresolved. Input material: peripheral blood. The TCR originated in an older man with acute or convalescent COVID-19. CDR3 DNA: TGTGCCAGCAGCGTAGAAATCGACTCGAACACCGGGGAGCTGTTTTTT. Translated, it gives CASSVEIDSNTGELFF.